This TCR beta chain appears in the sequencing data of a study of blood T cell repertoires in COVID-19. Study as a whole: The United States, Italy and Spain supplied acute and convalescent COVID-19 samples. The cDNA or gDNA used as material had been derived from T cells, B-cell-depleted T cells, or PBMCs.

The V segment lost 6 bases and the J segment 2 bases; nucleotides outside the gene matches: 7. CDR3 length: 16 residues. Germline V CDR1 and CDR2: SGHRS, YFSETQ. In the authors' methods: Amplification from reference gene primers served as the basis for estimated nucleated cell counts. The table came from immunoSEQ multiplex PCR; TCRdb's copy has only in-frame clones and leaves some out. V, J and clone size are taken as reported in that table, and D and trimming were inferred from the DNA itself. The sample lists 130,000 or so clones, roughly three quarters occurring once. This sequence originates from a human donor in a cohort sampled during active COVID-19. The rearrangement joins TRBV5-1 to TRBJ2-3, with 12 bases aligning to TRBD2. The sample comprised peripheral blood. The CDR3 is CASTLGLAGTTDTQYF. Written as DNA, the CDR3 is TGCGCCAGCACCCTTGGACTAGCGGGGACCACAGATACGCAGTATTTT.